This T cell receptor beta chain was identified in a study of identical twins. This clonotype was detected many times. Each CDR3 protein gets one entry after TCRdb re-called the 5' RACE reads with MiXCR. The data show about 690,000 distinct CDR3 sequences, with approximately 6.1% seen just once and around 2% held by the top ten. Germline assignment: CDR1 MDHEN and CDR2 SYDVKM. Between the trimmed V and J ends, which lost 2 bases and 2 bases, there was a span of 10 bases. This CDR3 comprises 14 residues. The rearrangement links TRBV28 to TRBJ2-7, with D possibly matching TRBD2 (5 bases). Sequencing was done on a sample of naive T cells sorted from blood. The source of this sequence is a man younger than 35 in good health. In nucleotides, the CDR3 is TGTGCCAGCAGTTTAAACGGGATGACCTACGAGCAGTACTTC. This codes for CASSLNGMTYEQYF.